This TCR beta chain is drawn from a study of blood T cell repertoires in COVID-19. Study summary: There were acute and convalescent COVID-19 samples, and they came from the United States, Italy and Spain.

The germline gives CDR1 LGHNA, CDR2 YSLEER. The CDR3 spans 16 residues. J lost 3 bases, V lost 4 bases, and 4 bases had no gene match. Assay: immunoSEQ multiplex PCR; the TCRdb copy retains only in-frame clones and omits some. This table has 310,000 or so clones, roughly 87% appearing once. The J gene is TRBJ1-3, the V gene TRBV4-3; TRBD1 matches 12 bases. The source material was peripheral blood. The sequence came from a woman aged 45-59 years who had recovered from COVID-19. The CDR3 reads CASSPGTGGIGNTIYF. CDR3 sequence (DNA): TGCGCCAGCAGCCCAGGGACAGGGGGCATTGGAAACACCATATATTTT.